The 12 T cell receptor beta chains listed next were all sequenced from one sample in a study of T cell responses to AZD1222 COVID-19 vaccine. Assay used: immunoSEQ multiplex PCR; TCRdb lists only in-frame clones, some missing. The profile shows tens of thousands of clones, approximately 89% of them singletons. Here the sequenced sample was peripheral blood, taken 28 days after the second AZD1222 dose. The receptor set was obtained from an adult who received the AZD1222 COVID-19 vaccine.

This chain joins TRBV6-1 and TRBJ2-1, with TRBD1 identical over 8 bases. Trimming at V came to 3 bases and at J to 4 bases, leaving 5 bases not matched to a gene. This CDR3 is built from 15 residues. In germline, CDR1 is MNHNS, CDR2 SASEGT. The CDR3 DNA reads TGTGCCAGCAGTGAGGACAGGGCAGGGTACAATGAGCAGTTCTTC. Amino acids: CASSEDRAGYNEQFF.

The chain combines TRBV18 with TRBJ2-3; D unresolved. Germline V CDR1 and CDR2: KGHSH, LQKENI. The CDR3 runs to 16 residues. V was pared by 0 bases and J by 3 bases, with 13 bases between. As DNA, the CDR3 is TGTGCCAGCTCACCACCCCTAGTGTCGAGGACAGATACGCAGTATTTT. Amino acids: CASSPPLVSRTDTQYF. The full variable domain, its missing parts supplied by reference TRBV18 and TRBJ2-3, is NAGVMQNPRHLVRRRGQEARLRCSPMKGHSHVYWYRQLPEEGLKFMVYLQKENIIDESGMPKERFSAEFPKEGPSILRIQQVVRGDSAAYFCASSPPLVSRTDTQYFGPGTRLTVL.

This chain connects TRBV10-1 to TRBJ2-2; 9 nucleotides match TRBD2. The V and J ends lost 2 bases and 6 bases, in that order; junction bases with no gene match: 7. The germline gives CDR1 WNHNN, CDR2 SYGVQD (reference sequence). This CDR3 has 16 amino acids. CDR3 DNA: TGCGCCAGCAGTGAGGCTGGGCTAGCGGGACCCGGGGAGCTGTTTTTT. It yields the protein CASSEAGLAGPGELFF.

This clone was counted a single time. This chain connects TRBV10-3 to TRBJ2-7; 7 positions agree with TRBD1. The trim removed 8 bases at V and 3 bases at J, leaving 7 bases unmatched. Per the germline V gene, CDR1 is ENHRY and CDR2 is SYGVKD. The CDR3 contains 13 residues. The CDR3 is CAIRQGLHYEQYF. The CDR3 coding sequence is TGTGCCATCCGACAGGGTCTCCACTACGAGCAGTACTTC.

The gene calls are TRBV3-1 (or the pseudogene TRBV3-2) and TRBJ2-1; no clear D gene. The CDR3 covers 16 residues. Germline-derived CDR1 and CDR2 are LGHDT and YNNKEL (reference sequence). Trimming removed 0 bases at V and 4 bases at J, with 13 bases between. The CDR3 sequence: CASSQEARGPYNEQFF. In DNA form, the CDR3 reads TGTGCCAGCAGCCAAGAAGCTCGTGGGCCATACAATGAGCAGTTCTTC.

The J gene is TRBJ2-5, the V gene TRBV11-3, with 9 bases fitting TRBD1. The trim removed 4 bases at V and 6 bases at J, leaving 6 bases unmatched. The CDR3 spans 14 residues. Germline CDR1 is SGHNT and CDR2 is YENEEA. The chain's CDR3 is CASSSTGQGQTQYF. As DNA, the CDR3 is TGTGCCAGCAGCTCTACAGGACAGGGGCAGACCCAGTACTTC.

V is TRBV3-1 (or the pseudogene TRBV3-2) and J is TRBJ1-2, with TRBD1 matching 7 bases. J lost 4 bases, V lost 7 bases, and 9 bases had no gene match. The germline V gene encodes CDR1 LGHDT and CDR2 YNNKEL (reference sequence). The CDR3 contains 14 residues. CDR3 bases: TGTGCCAGCACCCCCAGGGGGGTGGGCTATGGCTACACCTTC. Translation gives CASTPRGVGYGYTF.

This chain connects TRBV29-1 to TRBJ1-2, with a weak D call TRBD1 (6 bases). V gave up 7 bases and J gave up 2 bases, with 11 bases separating them. Looked up from germline, CDR1 is SQVTM and CDR2 is ANQGSEA. The length of the CDR3 is 12 residues. The CDR3 spells CSGGGVNYGYTF. CDR3 sequence (DNA): TGCAGCGGGGGGGGCGTCAACTATGGCTACACCTTC. Together with reference TRBV29-1 and TRBJ1-2, the CDR3 gives the full variable domain: SAVISQKPSRDICQRGTSLTIQCQVDSQVTMMFWYRQQPGQSLTLIATANQGSEATYESGFVIDKFPISRPNLTFSTLTVSNMSPEDSSIYLCSGGGVNYGYTFGSGTRLTVV.

The J gene is TRBJ2-7, the V gene TRBV5-1, with D maybe TRBD1 (5 bases). The V end lost 0 bases, the J end lost 1 base, and 11 bases lay between the germline ends. The CDR3 runs 15 residues. Germline CDR1 and CDR2: SGHRS and YFSETQ. The CDR3 DNA sequence: TGCGCCAGCAGCTTGGGGGGCTCAGGGTCCTACGAGCAGTACTTC. Protein product: CASSLGGSGSYEQYF.

The J gene is TRBJ2-7, the V gene TRBV30; 7 nucleotides line up with TRBD1. V lost 3 bases and J lost 5; bases outside the gene matches: 4. CDR3 length equals 12 residues. Germline values: CDR1 GTSNPN, CDR2 SVGIG (reference sequence). CDR3 nucleotides: TGTGCCTGGAGGGACGACAGGGACGAGCAGTACTTC. Translated, it gives CAWRDDRDEQYF.

The chain recombines TRBV5-1 with TRBJ2-7; perhaps TRBD1 as D (7 bases). The V gene's germline CDR1 is SGHRS and CDR2 YFSETQ. V lost 4 bases and J lost 4, with 12 bases in between. CDR3 length equals 13 residues. CDR3 nucleotides: TGCGCCAGCAGCGCGGGACAGATTTACGAGCAGTACTTC. It codes for CASSAGQIYEQYF.

The chain combines TRBV19 with TRBJ2-1; D remains unclear. The CDR3 length is 15 residues. V lost 6 bases and J 5 bases, leaving 17 bases between the germline ends. The germline V gene encodes CDR1 LNHDA and CDR2 SQIVND (reference sequence). This CDR3 reads CASSPYLTQNNEQFF. Here the CDR3 DNA reads TGTGCCAGTAGCCCTTATCTTACACAAAACAATGAGCAGTTCTTC.